This T cell receptor (beta chain) comes out of a study of shared clonotypes between healthy human individuals. Overall study results and limits: Genetic and exposure-history diversity was limited by the small donor number. A few donors had about 5.1% of their naive CD4 clonotypes in common.

Naive CD8 cells were CD45RO-negative, positively selected for CCR7, excluding terminally differentiated effector memory CD45RA+ cells. Between the trimmed V and J ends, which lost 7 bases and 4 bases, there was a span of 17 bases. This CDR3 comprises 15 residues. In germline, CDR1 is MNHEY, CDR2 SVGAGI. The repertoire was sequenced with immunoSEQ multiplex PCR; TCRdb's copy has only in-frame clones and lacks some. The sample carries roughly 2.1 million clones, about 92% recorded once. Remarks on this clone: The antigen is not known.

This receptor was taken from a man between 18 and 35 years old in good health. Some clones in this sample may be carry-over from other donors' samples. The sequenced sample was naive CD8+ T cells from PBMCs. V gene TRBV6-5 combines with J gene TRBJ2-1; weak D call: TRBD2 (5 bases). DNA for the CDR3: TGTGCCAGCACTCCCGCTCCCGGGGTATACAATGAGCAGTTCTTC. Amino acids: CASTPAPGVYNEQFF.